This T cell receptor (beta chain) comes out of a study of regulatory T cells in long-lasting Graves disease. Time point denoted: persistent/refractory GD, antithyroid drugs over 5 years with positive TRAb. Generation of the TCR library employed RNA extracted from PBMCs. Those enrolled as patients came out of an endocrinology department in Xi'an, China. Building of the TCR beta libraries involved iRepertoire HTBI primers and Arm-PCR of CDR3 regions. TCRdb ran MiXCR on the multiplex PCR reads and lists one entry per CDR3 protein. Among fewer than 450,000 distinct CDR3 sequences listed, 23% were seen once. The length of the CDR3 is 16 residues. V shed 4 bases and J 6 bases; nucleotides not matched to a gene: 18. Per the germline V gene, CDR1 is DFQATT and CDR2 is SNEGSKA (reference sequence).

The receptor was derived from a female donor with Graves disease. The V call is TRBV20-1, the J call TRBJ2-7; 7 bases match TRBD1. The specimen was peripheral blood mononuclear cells (PBMCs), collected when the disease was refractory, from a patient treated with antithyroid drugs. CDR3 in amino acids: CSATDPHTDRVGEQYF. The CDR3 DNA reads as TGCAGTGCTACAGACCCCCACACAGACAGGGTGGGCGAGCAGTACTTC.